The present T cell receptor beta chain was sequenced within a study of CD8 T cells in Susac syndrome (dated by TCRdb to the late 2010s). For the wider study: Of the Susac syndrome patients who were sequenced, eight were in clinical remission while six had clinically active disease. Susac syndrome patients were therapy-naive, on corticosteroids (some also receiving IVIg), or on IVIg alone at blood withdrawal. Whether CD8+ T cell activation and differentiation in Susac syndrome was antigen driven was tested using repertoire sequencing. The paper as a whole reports these results and caveats: The number of individuals in the TCR sequencing and HLA analysis was recognized as being relatively small. No clonal expansion was detected in the CD4+ T cell repertoire of Susac syndrome patients.

Peripheral blood CD8+ and CD4+ T cells from healthy donors, Susac syndrome patients and multiple sclerosis patients were profiled using high-throughput TCR beta sequencing. The Susac syndrome patients fulfilled recently defined diagnostic criteria for definite or probable disease. Bulk CD8+ and CD4+ T cells were purified by magnetic negative isolation, while CD8+ TEMRA cells were enriched using FACS. Blood was collected in EDTA tubes and processed within 24 hours, with PBMCs isolated through density gradient centrifugation. PBMCs intended for TCR sequencing were frozen in liquid nitrogen and were later thawed in a 37 degrees C water bath. The sorted or isolated CD4+, CD8+ and CD8+ TEMRA cells reached a purity of at least 90%. For this clonotype: No antigen is known for it. One base away there is no much larger clone; base qualities are not given.

RNA was extracted with the RNeasy kit and about 0.5 to 1 ug was reverse transcribed using random hexamers. TCR beta CDR3 regions were amplified with the immunoSEQ multiplex PCR assay covering 54 Vbeta and 13 Jbeta segments. PCR amplification bias was corrected using a synthetic template baseline for primer optimization and computational correction. As for the original processing: Reads were annotated to V, D and J genes according to IMGT and were analyzed with immunoSEQ Analyzer, with only productive sequences retained. Clonality was computed as one minus Shannon entropy normalized by log2 of the number of productive unique sequences. Public and private clones were assessed among the 100 most prevalent clones of each patient and control. Susac-specific clones were defined as absent from healthy and MS cohorts, approximately 1,000 published viral clones and other ImmuneACCESS disease sequences. TCRdb reprocessing: public reads trimmed at Q25 with fastp, clones called with MiXCR, in-frame beta chains kept. When rows share a CDR3 protein, they turn into one entry using the most common DNA and genes. The V and J calls follow TCRdb's processing rather than the paper's. Within this sample are roughly 150,000 distinct CDR3 sequences, with about 94% of them counted one time only. The ten largest clones add up to about 0.08% of the sample.

Spanning cysteine to phenylalanine, the CDR3 consists of 13 amino acids. Just the 39-base CDR3 DNA is kept, in frame starting at base 1. V and J are truncated by 3 bases and 2 bases respectively, leaving an intervening sequence of 9 bases. Per the germline V gene, SGDLS is the CDR1 and YYNGEE is the CDR2. This clonotype was obtained from a human donor with Susac syndrome. Sequenced: CD4+ T cells from PBMCs. This sequence uses TRBV9 and TRBJ2-7; no confident D gene assignment can be made. The nucleotide sequence reads as follows: TGTGCCAGCAGCGAGGGCACCACCTACGAGCAGTACTTC. It translates to CASSEGTTYEQYF. Reference TRBV9 and TRBJ2-7 proteins supply the regions before and after the CDR3; the full variable domain is: DSGVTQTPKHLITATGQRVTLRCSPRSGDLSVYWYQQSLDQGLQFLIQYYNGEERAKGNILERFSAQQFPDLHSELNLSSLELGDSALYFCASSEGTTYEQYFGPGTRLTVT.